This is a list of T cell receptor beta chains from one sample in a study of T cells in Graves' hyperthyroidism and ophthalmopathy. TCRdb re-called the multiplex PCR reads through MiXCR, storing one row per CDR3 protein. The profile shows hundreds of thousands of distinct CDR3 sequences, around 15% of them singletons. Sequenced sample: blood. All receptors derive from a woman aged 18-29 years with Graves' hyperthyroidism. Both conserved end residues are part of each CDR3. Each record gives: V gene, J gene, clone size, D gene, CDR3 DNA, CDR3 protein. The D gene is left open where the match is weak. The size of a clone is reported for some rows only, either as once, few or many, or as a class for expanded clones.

V: TRBV15
J: TRBJ2-7
size: -
D: -
DNA: TGTGCCACCTACGAAAAGGGCGAGCAGTACTTC
CDR3: CATYEKGEQYF

V: TRBV28
J: TRBJ1-2
size: many
D: -
DNA: TGTGCCTCCCGTAAGGAGGGAGGTGGCTACACCTTC
CDR3: CASRKEGGGYTF

V: TRBV11-1
J: TRBJ2-7
size: many
D: -
DNA: TGTGCCAGCAGCCTTGCGACAGTATCGGCCTACGAGCAGTACTTC
CDR3: CASSLATVSAYEQYF

V: TRBV12-5
J: TRBJ2-3
size: few
D: TRBD2
DNA: TGTGCTAGTGGTTTGGCCCTAGCGGGAGTAGAAGATACGCAGTATTTT
CDR3: CASGLALAGVEDTQYF

V: TRBV28
J: TRBJ2-5
size: many
D: TRBD2
DNA: TGTGCCAGCAGTTTTCCTTCTAGCGGGAGAACGGAGACCCAGTACTTC
CDR3: CASSFPSSGRTETQYF

V: TRBV18
J: TRBJ2-2
size: -
D: -
DNA: TGTGCCAGCTCACCACCAAAGCGAGTTAACACCGGGGAGCTGTTTTTT
CDR3: CASSPPKRVNTGELFF

V: TRBV18
J: TRBJ1-5
size: many
D: TRBD1
DNA: TGTGCCAGCTCACCACGACAGGGGCTTTATGGCCAGCATTTT
CDR3: CASSPRQGLYGQHF

V: TRBV15
J: TRBJ2-2
size: -
D: TRBD2
DNA: TGTGCCACCAGCAGAGGTCCGAGGACTAGCGGGAGATACACCGGGGAGCTGTTTTTT
CDR3: CATSRGPRTSGRYTGELFF

V: TRBV6-2/TRBV6-3
J: TRBJ2-7
size: few
D: -
DNA: TGTGCCAGCAGTTATGGAGACAGCAGCTCCTACGAGCAGTACTTC
CDR3: CASSYGDSSSYEQYF

V: TRBV19
J: TRBJ2-1
size: -
D: -
DNA: TGTGCCAGTAGCCCTATAGTGGTGGGGGGCCGGGGCTCCTACAATGAGCAGTTCTTC
CDR3: CASSPIVVGGRGSYNEQFF

V: TRBV7-2
J: TRBJ2-1
size: many
D: -
DNA: TGTGCCAGCAGCCTTTCTCCCTCACTAGCATACAATGAGCAGTTCTTC
CDR3: CASSLSPSLAYNEQFF

V: TRBV27
J: TRBJ2-7
size: many
D: TRBD2
DNA: TGTGCCAGCAGTTTACTGGGAGGGAATGCCGAGCAGTACTTC
CDR3: CASSLLGGNAEQYF

V: TRBV30
J: TRBJ2-3
size: few
D: TRBD2
DNA: TGTGCCTGTTCCCGCGGGAGGGTGATCACAGATACGCAGTATTTT
CDR3: CACSRGRVITDTQYF

V: TRBV6-1
J: TRBJ2-6
size: -
D: -
DNA: TGTGCCAGCAGGCCCGACTCTGGGGCCAACGTCCTGACTTTC
CDR3: CASRPDSGANVLTF

V: TRBV9
J: TRBJ2-2
size: -
D: TRBD1
DNA: TGTGCCAGCAGCGTAGGGGGGCTTGGACAGGTGGTTCGTACCGGGGAGCTGTTTTTT
CDR3: CASSVGGLGQVVRTGELFF

V: TRBV20-1
J: TRBJ2-7
size: -
D: -
DNA: TGCAGTGCTAGAGATACACGGGACAGCGGGTACTACGAGCAGTACTTC
CDR3: CSARDTRDSGYYEQYF

V: TRBV20-1
J: TRBJ1-4
size: many
D: TRBD1
DNA: TGCAGTGCTAGAGATCCGACAGGGGCGAATGAAAAACTGTTTTTT
CDR3: CSARDPTGANEKLFF

V: TRBV20-1
J: TRBJ2-1
size: few
D: TRBD2
DNA: TGCAGTGCTAGAGATCATAATCGGACTAGCGAATACAATGAGCAGTTCTTC
CDR3: CSARDHNRTSEYNEQFF

V: TRBV15
J: TRBJ1-6
size: -
D: -
DNA: TGTGCCACCTCGAGAGGACCGTTTGTTTCACCCCTCCACTTT
CDR3: CATSRGPFVSPLHF

V: TRBV9
J: TRBJ2-1
size: -
D: -
DNA: TGTGCCAGCAGCGTCACAAGCGGAGCTAAATACAATGAGCAGTTCTTC
CDR3: CASSVTSGAKYNEQFF

V: TRBV6-6
J: TRBJ1-4
size: -
D: TRBD1
DNA: TGTGCCAGCAGTTACTCCGGGACAGTTAAAAAACTGTTTTTT
CDR3: CASSYSGTVKKLFF

V: TRBV20-1
J: TRBJ1-5
size: -
D: -
DNA: TGCAGTGCTAGAGATCTATTCGTCAGCAATCAGCCCCAGCATTTT
CDR3: CSARDLFVSNQPQHF

V: TRBV12-3/TRBV12-4
J: TRBJ1-5
size: many
D: TRBD1
DNA: TGTGCCAGCAGTCTGACAGGGTCGGGGCAGCCCCAGCATTTT
CDR3: CASSLTGSGQPQHF

V: TRBV28
J: TRBJ1-1
size: many
D: TRBD1
DNA: TGTGCCAGCAGTCTAGGACAGGGGAGGAACACTGAAGCTTTCTTT
CDR3: CASSLGQGRNTEAFF

V: TRBV7-8
J: TRBJ2-7
size: many
D: -
DNA: TGTGCCAGCAGCTTATTGCTTGGGGGCCTCTACGAGCAGTACTTC
CDR3: CASSLLLGGLYEQYF

V: TRBV5-1
J: TRBJ2-6
size: -
D: TRBD1
DNA: TGCGCCAGCGGGACAGGGTTACGGAGTGGGGCCAACGTCCTGACTTTC
CDR3: CASGTGLRSGANVLTF

V: TRBV5-6
J: TRBJ1-1
size: -
D: -
DNA: TGTGCCAGCAGCCACCCGCGGGTGAACACTGAAGCTTTCTTT
CDR3: CASSHPRVNTEAFF

V: TRBV5-1
J: TRBJ1-6
size: -
D: -
DNA: TGCGCCAGCAGCTTGGGGGATAATTCACCCCTCCACTTT
CDR3: CASSLGDNSPLHF

V: TRBV29-1
J: TRBJ2-2
size: few
D: -
DNA: TGCAGCGTTGGGATCTTTTCCGGGGAGCTGTTTTTT
CDR3: CSVGIFSGELFF

V: TRBV28
J: TRBJ2-6
size: few
D: -
DNA: TGTGCCAGCAGTTTAGCATCACCCGGGGCCAACGTCCTGACTTTC
CDR3: CASSLASPGANVLTF

V: TRBV2
J: TRBJ2-7
size: many
D: -
DNA: TGTGCCAGCAGTGAAATTCGGCGGGACCGCTCCTACGAGCAGTACTTC
CDR3: CASSEIRRDRSYEQYF

V: TRBV2
J: TRBJ1-2
size: few
D: -
DNA: TGTGCCAGGAAGGGCGGCTATGGCTACACCTTC
CDR3: CARKGGYGYTF

V: TRBV2
J: TRBJ2-1
size: many
D: TRBD1
DNA: TGTGCCAGCAGGTTGGACAGGGGGCGCCTTTATGTCTACAATGAGCAGTTCTTC
CDR3: CASRLDRGRLYVYNEQFF

V: TRBV19
J: TRBJ2-7
size: few
D: -
DNA: TGTGCCAGTAGTATAGCAGGCAGCACAGCCTACGAGCAGTACTTC
CDR3: CASSIAGSTAYEQYF

V: TRBV30
J: TRBJ2-7
size: many
D: -
DNA: TGTGCCTGGGGGCAGGCCTCCTACGAGCAGTACTTC
CDR3: CAWGQASYEQYF

V: TRBV3-1
J: TRBJ1-4
size: many
D: -
DNA: TGTGCCAGCAGCCAAGGGGGTGCAACTAATGAAAAACTGTTTTTT
CDR3: CASSQGGATNEKLFF

V: TRBV7-3
J: TRBJ2-3
size: many
D: TRBD2
DNA: TGTGCCAGCAGCCCAGGGCGGCGGGAGGCCCCCACAGATACGCAGTATTTT
CDR3: CASSPGRREAPTDTQYF

V: TRBV9
J: TRBJ2-2
size: few
D: TRBD2
DNA: TGTGCCAGCAGGGGGACCGGGACTAGCGGGAGTAACACCGGGGAGCTGTTTTTT
CDR3: CASRGTGTSGSNTGELFF

V: TRBV4-3
J: TRBJ2-1
size: -
D: TRBD2
DNA: TGCGCCAGCAGCCGCTCTCTAGCGGACTCCTACAATGAGCAGTTCTTC
CDR3: CASSRSLADSYNEQFF

V: TRBV5-5
J: TRBJ1-2
size: many
D: -
DNA: TGTGCCAGCAGCTTTGGGGGCTTAAACTATGGCTACACCTTC
CDR3: CASSFGGLNYGYTF

V: TRBV12-3/TRBV12-4
J: TRBJ2-6
size: few
D: -
DNA: TGTGCCAGCATGCCCGGGGCCAACGTCCTGACTTTC
CDR3: CASMPGANVLTF

V: TRBV6-1
J: TRBJ1-5
size: many
D: -
DNA: TGTGCCAGCAGTCCCCGGATTAATCAGCCCCAGCATTTT
CDR3: CASSPRINQPQHF

V: TRBV18
J: TRBJ2-2
size: -
D: TRBD2
DNA: TGTGCCAGCCCACCCGGACTAGCGGGTACCACCGGGGAGCTGTTTTTT
CDR3: CASPPGLAGTTGELFF

V: TRBV6-1
J: TRBJ1-1
size: -
D: -
DNA: TGTGCCAGCACCCCAAAGGTCCTCCCGGGGAAAGCTTTCTTT
CDR3: CASTPKVLPGKAFF

V: TRBV6-9
J: TRBJ2-1
size: -
D: -
DNA: TGTGCCAGCAGTTACAACGGGAATGGGGATGAGCAGTTCTTC
CDR3: CASSYNGNGDEQFF

V: TRBV7-8
J: TRBJ1-6
size: few
D: -
DNA: TGTGCCAGCAGCCTACGGACAGATAGTTCACCCCTCCACTTT
CDR3: CASSLRTDSSPLHF

V: TRBV7-2
J: TRBJ2-2
size: many
D: TRBD1
DNA: TGTGCCAGCAGCTTAGGGGACAGGATCGCGAACACCGGGGAGCTGTTTTTT
CDR3: CASSLGDRIANTGELFF

V: TRBV4-3
J: TRBJ2-7
size: -
D: -
DNA: TGCGCCAGCAGCCAGGATCTAGGGAACTCCTACGAGCAGTACTTC
CDR3: CASSQDLGNSYEQYF

V: TRBV29-1
J: TRBJ2-7
size: -
D: -
DNA: TGCAGCGTTGGTTTTTCAGGCTACGAGCAGTACTTC
CDR3: CSVGFSGYEQYF

V: TRBV7-9
J: TRBJ1-2
size: few
D: -
DNA: TGTGCCAGCAGCGACGGAGTCTATGGCTACACCTTC
CDR3: CASSDGVYGYTF

V: TRBV5-1
J: TRBJ1-1
size: many
D: -
DNA: TGCGCCAGCAGCCGAACACCCACGAACACTGAAGCTTTCTTT
CDR3: CASSRTPTNTEAFF

V: TRBV7-9
J: TRBJ2-3
size: few
D: TRBD1
DNA: TGTGCCAGCAGTCGAGGACAGGACCGCGGAGATACGCAGTATTTT
CDR3: CASSRGQDRGDTQYF

V: TRBV6-1
J: TRBJ2-7
size: many
D: TRBD2
DNA: TGTGCCAGCAGCGCCCGAACTAGCGGGAGGGAACACGAGCAGTACTTC
CDR3: CASSARTSGREHEQYF

V: TRBV3-1
J: TRBJ2-5
size: many
D: -
DNA: TGTGCCAGCAGCCAAGTCCCAGTGGAGACCCAGTACTTC
CDR3: CASSQVPVETQYF

V: TRBV7-2
J: TRBJ2-5
size: many
D: TRBD2
DNA: TGTGCCAGCAGCACGGGACTAGCGGGGGACACCCAGTACTTC
CDR3: CASSTGLAGDTQYF

V: TRBV30
J: TRBJ1-2
size: few
D: -
DNA: TGTGCCTGGAGGAACCCCGGGGGCGAGTATGGCTACACCTTC
CDR3: CAWRNPGGEYGYTF

V: TRBV5-1
J: TRBJ2-7
size: -
D: -
DNA: TGCGCCAGCAGCTTGTTAATGGAGGCGGCGGCCTACGAGCAGTACTTC
CDR3: CASSLLMEAAAYEQYF

V: TRBV30
J: TRBJ1-5
size: many
D: -
DNA: TGTGCCTGGAAAAAGGCCGGAGAGGGTAGCAATCAGCCCCAGCATTTT
CDR3: CAWKKAGEGSNQPQHF

V: TRBV6-5
J: TRBJ2-1
size: few
D: TRBD1
DNA: TGTGCCAGCAGTTACCCCGGGACAGGGGTGAATGAGCAGTTCTTC
CDR3: CASSYPGTGVNEQFF

V: TRBV7-2
J: TRBJ2-7
size: -
D: -
DNA: TGTGCCAGCAGCTTAAGAGACACCCTCCTCTCCTACGAGCAGTACTTC
CDR3: CASSLRDTLLSYEQYF